The 14 T cell receptor beta chains in this list originate from one sample, sequenced in a study of tumor-infiltrating lymphocytes in localized non-small cell lung cancer. Clones were sequenced by immunoSEQ multiplex PCR, and TCRdb holds only the in-frame ones, with some missing. The table shows approximately 16,000 clones, with 45% occurring only once. The specimen was lung tumor tissue. Receptors originate from a human donor with non-small cell lung cancer.

The genes are TRBV6-4 and TRBJ1-5; D is possibly TRBD1 (5 bases). V was clipped by 3 bases and J by 2 bases, with 8 bases between them. From germline, CDR1 is MRHNA and CDR2 SNTAGT. There are 14 residues in the CDR3. The CDR3 protein is CASSEGPGNQPQHF. CDR3 bases: TGTGCCAGCAGTGAGGGGCCAGGCAATCAGCCCCAGCATTTT.

The chain has TRBV29-1 and TRBJ1-4, with a possible D match to TRBD1 (5 bases). V dropped 6 bases and J dropped 7 bases, with 18 bases sitting between them. Germline loops: CDR1 SQVTM, CDR2 ANQGSEA. The CDR3 sequence is 14 residues long. CDR3 protein: CSVETGTAPEKLFF. The CDR3 DNA reads as TGCAGCGTGGAGACCGGGACGGCGCCTGAAAAACTGTTTTTT.

This clone has only a few counts. The chain employs TRBV28 and TRBJ1-5, with D unclear. V was shortened by 5 bases and J by 0 bases, with 5 bases between the two germline ends. Germline V CDR1 and CDR2: MDHEN, SYDVKM. There are 13 residues in the CDR3. The CDR3 region has the DNA TGTGCCAGCAGTATCACTAGCAATCAGCCCCAGCATTTT. Protein sequence: CASSITSNQPQHF.

The genes are TRBV6-5 and TRBJ1-2, with 9 bases aligning to TRBD1. Germline V gene data show CDR1 as MNHEY and CDR2 as SVGAGI. V was pared by 10 bases and J by 4 bases, with 13 bases of the junction left unmatched. This CDR3 comprises 15 residues. The CDR3 protein is CATGTGRGTGYGYTF. CDR3 coding DNA: TGTGCCACCGGGACAGGGCGGGGAACCGGCTATGGCTACACCTTC.

V usage is TRBV10-1 and J usage is TRBJ2-5, with D hard to call. The ends were cut back, 9 bases at V and 2 bases at J, with 4 bases in the middle. Germline values: CDR1 WNHNN, CDR2 SYGVQD (reference sequence). The CDR3 runs to 10 residues. The CDR3 region is CARPQETQYF. The CDR3 DNA sequence: TGCGCCAGACCTCAAGAGACCCAGTACTTC.

This clone was counted only a few times. This rearrangement joins TRBV19 to TRBJ1-1; TRBD1 aligns across 11 bases. The CDR3 is made up of 14 amino acids. V lost 6 bases, J lost 1 base, and 1 base stayed unmatched. Looked up from germline, CDR1 is LNHDA and CDR2 is SQIVND (reference sequence). The CDR3 region is CASRDRGRNTEAFF. DNA for the CDR3: TGTGCCAGTAGGGACAGGGGGCGGAACACTGAAGCTTTCTTT.

The chain links TRBV19 to TRBJ2-7, with D perhaps given as TRBD1 or TRBD2 (5 bases each). The germline gives CDR1 LNHDA, CDR2 SQIVND (reference sequence). V was trimmed by 7 bases and J by 1 base, leaving 14 bases between them. This CDR3 comprises 14 residues. CDR3 sequence reads: CASKLGTASYEQYF. CDR3 coding DNA: TGTGCCAGTAAGCTCGGGACCGCTTCCTACGAGCAGTACTTC.

CDR3 nucleotides: TGTGCCAGCAGCCAAGATCTGCAGGGGGGGATTAAGACCCAGTACTTC. Amino acids: CASSQDLQGGIKTQYF. This chain connects TRBV14 to TRBJ2-5; D is possibly TRBD1 or TRBD2 (7 bases each). The CDR3 covers 16 residues. V lost 0 bases to trimming and J lost 6 bases, with 17 bases between them. The germline V gene has CDR1 SGHDN and CDR2 FVKESK. Full variable domain (missing parts from reference TRBV14 and TRBJ2-5): EAGVTQFPSHSVIEKGQTVTLRCDPISGHDNLYWYRRVMGKEIKFLLHFVKESKQDESGMPNNRFLAERTGGTYSTLKVQPAELEDSGVYFCASSQDLQGGIKTQYFGPGTRLLVL.

The chain uses TRBV5-8 and TRBJ2-7; no firm D call. Trimming took 0 bases from V and 3 from J, leaving 13 bases between them. Germline V gene lookup returns CDR1 SGHTS and CDR2 YDEGEE. This CDR3 has 15 residues. The CDR3 reads CASSLEGGTHYEQYF. Written as DNA, the CDR3 is TGTGCCAGCAGCTTGGAGGGCGGCACCCACTACGAGCAGTACTTC.

The chain combines TRBV5-1 with TRBJ1-5; maybe TRBD1 (6 bases). CDR3 length: 13 residues. Trimming cost V 7 bases and J 7 bases, with 15 bases left between them. In germline, CDR1 is SGHRS, CDR2 YFSETQ. The CDR3 here is CASSPQGNQPQHF. In DNA, the CDR3 is TGCGCCAGCTCCCCCCAGGGGAACCAGCCCCAGCATTTT.

V and J are TRBV5-1 and TRBJ1-3; 7 bases are a match to TRBD1. The CDR3 runs 16 residues. The germline V gene has CDR1 SGHRS and CDR2 YFSETQ. With 4 bases clipped from V and 0 bases from J, the junction kept 7 bases outside the gene matches. CDR3 in amino acids: CASSPGQRDSGNTIYF. DNA for the CDR3: TGCGCCAGCAGCCCGGGACAGAGGGACTCTGGAAACACCATATATTTT. The complete variable domain, with remaining parts taken from reference TRBV5-1 and TRBJ1-3, reads KAGVTQTPRYLIKTRGQQVTLSCSPISGHRSVSWYQQTPGQGLQFLFEYFSETQRNKGNFPGRFSGRQFSNSRSEMNVSTLELGDSALYLCASSPGQRDSGNTIYFGEGSWLTVV.

This clone has a handful of counts. V usage is TRBV19 and J usage is TRBJ1-5, with a weak D call TRBD1 (5 bases). Germline loops: CDR1 LNHDA, CDR2 SQIVND (reference sequence). Trimming pared 3 bases from V and 4 bases from J, leaving 13 bases between. This CDR3 spans 15 amino acids. DNA of the CDR3: TGTGCCAGTAGTATCCCGGAGACAGCTAATCAGCCCCAGCATTTT. Protein: CASSIPETANQPQHF.

The chain is built from TRBV6-1 and TRBJ2-7; weak D call: TRBD2 (5 bases). The CDR3 is 13 amino acids. The V gene lost 2 bases and the J gene lost 7 bases, with 12 bases spanning the gap. Germline V gene lookup returns CDR1 MNHNS and CDR2 SASEGT. CDR3 sequence reads: CASSEFRSGEQYF. The DNA of the CDR3 is TGTGCCAGCAGTGAATTCCGTTCGGGGGAGCAGTACTTC.

V gene TRBV2 combines with J gene TRBJ1-6; D perhaps matches TRBD1 (5 bases). Looked up from germline, CDR1 is SNHLY and CDR2 is FYNNEI. Trimming took 3 bases from V and 7 from J, leaving 10 bases between them. The CDR3 runs to 14 residues. The CDR3 is CASSEGGRNSPLHF. The CDR3 bases are TGTGCCAGCAGTGAGGGGGGGAGGAATTCACCCCTCCACTTT.